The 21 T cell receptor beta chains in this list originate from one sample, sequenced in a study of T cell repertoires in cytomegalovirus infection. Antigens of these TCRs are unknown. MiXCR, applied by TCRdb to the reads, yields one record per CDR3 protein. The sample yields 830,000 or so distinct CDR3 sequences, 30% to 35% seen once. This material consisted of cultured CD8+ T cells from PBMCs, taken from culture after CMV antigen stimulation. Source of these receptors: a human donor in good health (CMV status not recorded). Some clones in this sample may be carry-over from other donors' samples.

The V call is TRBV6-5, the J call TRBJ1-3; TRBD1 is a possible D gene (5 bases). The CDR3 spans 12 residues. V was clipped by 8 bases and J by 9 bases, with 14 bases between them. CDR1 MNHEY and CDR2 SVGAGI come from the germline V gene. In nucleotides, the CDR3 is TGTGCCAGCCGCCGGGGCGGCGGCACCATATATTTT. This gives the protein CASRRGGGTIYF.

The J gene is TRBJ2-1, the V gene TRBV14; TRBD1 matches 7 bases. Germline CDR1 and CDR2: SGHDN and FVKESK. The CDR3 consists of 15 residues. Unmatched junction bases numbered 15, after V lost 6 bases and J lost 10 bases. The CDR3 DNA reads TGTGCCAGCAGTGACCGGGACAGACCCCAGGGCGAGCAGTTCTTC. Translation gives CASSDRDRPQGEQFF.

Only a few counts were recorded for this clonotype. The CDR3 loop is CASSIGTGTYNEQFF. CDR3 nucleotides: TGTGCCAGCAGCATTGGGACAGGGACCTACAATGAGCAGTTCTTC. The chain carries TRBV19 and TRBJ2-1; 9 bases match TRBD1. Per the germline V gene, CDR1 is LNHDA and CDR2 is SQIVND (reference sequence). V trimming: 9 bases; J trimming: 2 bases; junction bases outside the gene matches: 8. The CDR3 has 15 amino acids.

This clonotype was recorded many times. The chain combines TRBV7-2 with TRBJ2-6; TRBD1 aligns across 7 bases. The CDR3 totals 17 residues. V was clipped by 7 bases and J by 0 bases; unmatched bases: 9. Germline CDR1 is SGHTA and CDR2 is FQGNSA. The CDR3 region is CASTLRGTDSGANVLTF. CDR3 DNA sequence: TGTGCCAGCACCCTTCGTGGGACAGACTCTGGGGCCAACGTCCTGACTTTC.

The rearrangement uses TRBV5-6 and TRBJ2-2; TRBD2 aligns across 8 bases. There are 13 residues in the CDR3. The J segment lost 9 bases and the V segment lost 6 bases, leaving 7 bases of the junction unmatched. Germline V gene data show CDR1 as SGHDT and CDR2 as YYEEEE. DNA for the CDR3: TGTGCCAGCATTCCCCGGGGGGGACGGGAGCTGTTTTTT. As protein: CASIPRGGRELFF.

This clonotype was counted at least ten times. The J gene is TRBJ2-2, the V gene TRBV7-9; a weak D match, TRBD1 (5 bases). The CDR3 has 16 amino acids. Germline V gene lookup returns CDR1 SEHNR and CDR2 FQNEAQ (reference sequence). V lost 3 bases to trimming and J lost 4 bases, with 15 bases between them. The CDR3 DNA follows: TGTGCCAGCAGCTTTCTCCTCGGTGGGGCCACCGGGGAGCTGTTTTTT. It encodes CASSFLLGGATGELFF.

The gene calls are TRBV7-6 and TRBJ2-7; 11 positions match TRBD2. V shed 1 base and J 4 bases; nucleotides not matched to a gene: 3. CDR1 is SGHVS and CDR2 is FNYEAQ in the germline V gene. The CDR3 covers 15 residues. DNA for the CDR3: TGTGCCAGCAGCTTAGAAACTAGCGGGGGTTACGAGCAGTACTTC. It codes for CASSLETSGGYEQYF.

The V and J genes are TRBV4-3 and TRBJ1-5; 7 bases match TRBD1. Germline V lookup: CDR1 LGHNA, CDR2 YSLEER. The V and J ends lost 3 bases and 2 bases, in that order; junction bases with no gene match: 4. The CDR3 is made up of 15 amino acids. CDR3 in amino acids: CASSHTGVGNQPQHF. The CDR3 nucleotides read TGCGCCAGCAGCCACACAGGGGTGGGCAATCAGCCCCAGCATTTT.

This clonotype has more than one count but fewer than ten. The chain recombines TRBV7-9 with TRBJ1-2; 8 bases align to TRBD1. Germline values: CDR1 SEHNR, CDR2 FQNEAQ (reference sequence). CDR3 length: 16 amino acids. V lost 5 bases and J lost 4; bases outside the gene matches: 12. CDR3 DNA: TGTGCCAGCAGCCCGCAAAACGGACAGGGAATCTATGGCTACACCTTC. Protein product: CASSPQNGQGIYGYTF. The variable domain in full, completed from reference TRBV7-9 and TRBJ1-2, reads DTGVSQNPRHKITKRGQNVTFRCDPISEHNRLYWYRQTLGQGPEFLTYFQNEAQLEKSRLLSDRFSAERPKGSFSTLEIQRTEQGDSAMYLCASSPQNGQGIYGYTFGSGTRLTVV.

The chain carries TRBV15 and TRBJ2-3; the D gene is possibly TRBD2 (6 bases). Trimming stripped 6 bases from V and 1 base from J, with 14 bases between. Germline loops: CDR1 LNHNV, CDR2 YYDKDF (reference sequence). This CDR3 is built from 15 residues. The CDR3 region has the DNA TGTGCCACCAGTCCCCCCGGGGGAGGCACAGATACGCAGTATTTT. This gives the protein CATSPPGGGTDTQYF.

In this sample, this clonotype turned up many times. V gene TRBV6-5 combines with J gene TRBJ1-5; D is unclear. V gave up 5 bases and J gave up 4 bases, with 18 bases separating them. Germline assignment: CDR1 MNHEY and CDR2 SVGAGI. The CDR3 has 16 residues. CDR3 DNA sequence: TGTGCCAGCAGTGATAATCGCTGGGCCGGTAATCAGCCCCAGCATTTT. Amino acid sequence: CASSDNRWAGNQPQHF.

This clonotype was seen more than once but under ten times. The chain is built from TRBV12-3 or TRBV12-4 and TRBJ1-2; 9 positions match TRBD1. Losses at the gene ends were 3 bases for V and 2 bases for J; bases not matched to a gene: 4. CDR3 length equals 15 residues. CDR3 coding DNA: TGTGCCAGCAGTTTCTGGACAGGGGAGAACTATGGCTACACCTTC. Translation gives CASSFWTGENYGYTF.

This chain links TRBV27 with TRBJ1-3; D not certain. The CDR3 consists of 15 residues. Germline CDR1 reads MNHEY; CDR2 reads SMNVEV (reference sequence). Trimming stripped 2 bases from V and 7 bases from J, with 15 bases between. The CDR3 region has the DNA TGTGCCAGCAGTTTAATTCCCCCCGCGTGGAACACCATATATTTT. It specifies CASSLIPPAWNTIYF.

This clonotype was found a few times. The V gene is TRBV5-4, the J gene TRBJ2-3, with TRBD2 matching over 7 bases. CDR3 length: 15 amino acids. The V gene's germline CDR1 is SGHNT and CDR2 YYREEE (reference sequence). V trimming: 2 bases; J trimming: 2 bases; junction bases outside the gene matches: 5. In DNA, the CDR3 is TGTGCCAGCAGCTTAGCGGGGAGTCCCACAGATACGCAGTATTTT. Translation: CASSLAGSPTDTQYF.

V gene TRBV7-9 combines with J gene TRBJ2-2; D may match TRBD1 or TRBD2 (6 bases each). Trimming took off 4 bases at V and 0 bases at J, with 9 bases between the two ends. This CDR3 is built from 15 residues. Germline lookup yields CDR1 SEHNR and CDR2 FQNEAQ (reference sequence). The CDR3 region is CASSWRDTNTGELFF. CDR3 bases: TGTGCCAGCAGCTGGAGGGACACGAACACCGGGGAGCTGTTTTTT.

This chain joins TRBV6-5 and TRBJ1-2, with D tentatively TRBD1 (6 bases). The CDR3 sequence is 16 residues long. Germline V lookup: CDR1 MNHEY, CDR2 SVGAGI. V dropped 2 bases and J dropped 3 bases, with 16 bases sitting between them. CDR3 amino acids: CASSYLSGQKDYGYTF. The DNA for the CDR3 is TGTGCCAGCAGTTACCTTTCCGGACAGAAGGACTATGGCTACACCTTC.

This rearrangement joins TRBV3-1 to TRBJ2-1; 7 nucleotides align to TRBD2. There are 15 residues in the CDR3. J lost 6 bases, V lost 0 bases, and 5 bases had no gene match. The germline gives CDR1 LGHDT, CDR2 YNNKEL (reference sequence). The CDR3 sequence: CASSQDGLAVNEQFF. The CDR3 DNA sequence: TGTGCCAGCAGCCAAGATGGGCTAGCGGTCAATGAGCAGTTCTTC.

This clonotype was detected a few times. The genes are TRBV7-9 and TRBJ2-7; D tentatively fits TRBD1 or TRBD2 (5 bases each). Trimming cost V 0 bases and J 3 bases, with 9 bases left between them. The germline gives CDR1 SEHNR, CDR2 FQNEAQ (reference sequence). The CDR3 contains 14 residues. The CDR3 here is CASSLAGENYEQYV. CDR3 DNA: TGTGCCAGCAGCTTAGCGGGGGAGAACTACGAGCAGTACGTC.

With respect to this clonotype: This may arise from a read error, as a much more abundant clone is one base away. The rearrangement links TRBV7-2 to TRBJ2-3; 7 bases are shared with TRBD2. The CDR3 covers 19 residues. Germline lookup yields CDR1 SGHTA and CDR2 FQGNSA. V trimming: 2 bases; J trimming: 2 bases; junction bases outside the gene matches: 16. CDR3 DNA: TGTGCCAGCAGCTTACGGATTGGACTAGTCGGGAGGCACACAGATACGCAGTATTTT. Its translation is CASSLRIGLVGRHTDTQYF.

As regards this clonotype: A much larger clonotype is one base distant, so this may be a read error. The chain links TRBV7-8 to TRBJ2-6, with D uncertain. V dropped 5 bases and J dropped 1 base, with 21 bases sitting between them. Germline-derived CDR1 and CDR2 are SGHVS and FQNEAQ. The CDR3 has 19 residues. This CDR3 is CASSPRTGRPISGANVLTF. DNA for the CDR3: TGTGCCAGCAGCCCCCGGACCGGACGGCCGATTTCTGGGGCCAACGTCCTGACTTTC.

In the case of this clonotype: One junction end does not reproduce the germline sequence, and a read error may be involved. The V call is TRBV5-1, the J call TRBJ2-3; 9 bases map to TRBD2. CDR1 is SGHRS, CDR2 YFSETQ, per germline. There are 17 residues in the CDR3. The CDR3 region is CTSSLALAGGPPDTQYF. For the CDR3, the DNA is TGCACCAGCAGCTTGGCCTTGGCGGGGGGGCCACCAGATACGCAGTATTTT.